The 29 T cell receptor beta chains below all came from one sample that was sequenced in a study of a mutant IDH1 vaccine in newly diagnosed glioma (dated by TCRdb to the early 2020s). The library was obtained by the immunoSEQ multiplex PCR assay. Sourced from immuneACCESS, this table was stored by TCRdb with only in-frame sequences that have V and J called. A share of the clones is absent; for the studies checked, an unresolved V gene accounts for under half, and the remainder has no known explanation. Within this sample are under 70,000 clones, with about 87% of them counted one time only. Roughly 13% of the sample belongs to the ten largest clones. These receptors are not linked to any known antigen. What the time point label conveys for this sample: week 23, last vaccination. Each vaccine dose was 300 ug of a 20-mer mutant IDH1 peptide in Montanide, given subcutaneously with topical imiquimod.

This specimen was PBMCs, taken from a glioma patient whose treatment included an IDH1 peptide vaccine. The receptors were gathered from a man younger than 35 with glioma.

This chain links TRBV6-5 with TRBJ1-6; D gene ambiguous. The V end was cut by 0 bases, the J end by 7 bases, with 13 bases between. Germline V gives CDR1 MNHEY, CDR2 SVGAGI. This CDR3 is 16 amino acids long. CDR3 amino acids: CASSYSTGPSNSPLHF. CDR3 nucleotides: TGTGCCAGCAGTTACTCCACGGGCCCATCAAATTCACCCCTCCACTTT.

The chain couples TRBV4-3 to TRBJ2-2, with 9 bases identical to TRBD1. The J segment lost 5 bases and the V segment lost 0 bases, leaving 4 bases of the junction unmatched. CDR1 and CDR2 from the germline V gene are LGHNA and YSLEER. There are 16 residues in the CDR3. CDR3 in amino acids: CASSQEDRGGTGELFF. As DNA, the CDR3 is TGCGCCAGCAGCCAAGAGGACAGGGGAGGGACCGGGGAGCTGTTTTTT.

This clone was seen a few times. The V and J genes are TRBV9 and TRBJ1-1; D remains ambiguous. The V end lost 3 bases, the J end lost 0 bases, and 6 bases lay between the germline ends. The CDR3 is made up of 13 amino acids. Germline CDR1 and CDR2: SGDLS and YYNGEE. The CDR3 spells CASSALMNTEAFF. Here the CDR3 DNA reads TGTGCCAGCAGCGCTCTGATGAACACTGAAGCTTTCTTT.

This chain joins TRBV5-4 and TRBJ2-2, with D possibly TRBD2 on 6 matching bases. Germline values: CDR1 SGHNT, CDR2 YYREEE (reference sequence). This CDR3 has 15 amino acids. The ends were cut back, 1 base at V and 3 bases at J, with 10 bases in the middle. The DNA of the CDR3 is TGTGCCAGCAGCTTGTCGGGGGTCGACACCGGGGAGCTGTTTTTT. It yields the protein CASSLSGVDTGELFF.

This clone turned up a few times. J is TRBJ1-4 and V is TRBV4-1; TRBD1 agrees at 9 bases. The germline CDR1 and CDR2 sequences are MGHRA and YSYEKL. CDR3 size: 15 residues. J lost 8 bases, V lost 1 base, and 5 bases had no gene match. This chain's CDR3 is CASSQVHRGLEKLFF. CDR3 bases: TGCGCCAGCAGCCAAGTTCACAGGGGGCTGGAAAAACTGTTTTTT.

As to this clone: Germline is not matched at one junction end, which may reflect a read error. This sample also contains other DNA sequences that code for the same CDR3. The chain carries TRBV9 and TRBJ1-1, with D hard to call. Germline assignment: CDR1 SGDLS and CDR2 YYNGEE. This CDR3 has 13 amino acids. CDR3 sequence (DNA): TGTGCCAGCAGCCTAGGCATGAACACTGAGGCTTTCTTT. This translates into CASSLGMNTEAFF.

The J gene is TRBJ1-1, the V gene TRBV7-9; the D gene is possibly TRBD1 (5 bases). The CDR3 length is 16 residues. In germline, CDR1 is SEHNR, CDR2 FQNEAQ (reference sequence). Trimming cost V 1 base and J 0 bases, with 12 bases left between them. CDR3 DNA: TGTGCCAGCAGCTTAGGACCAGGGAGCATGAACACTGAAGCTTTCTTT. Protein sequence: CASSLGPGSMNTEAFF.

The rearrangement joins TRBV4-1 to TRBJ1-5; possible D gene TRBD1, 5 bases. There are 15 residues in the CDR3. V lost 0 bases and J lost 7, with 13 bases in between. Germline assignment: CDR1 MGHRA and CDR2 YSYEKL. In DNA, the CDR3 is TGCGCCAGCAGCCAAGAGGGTCAGGGCCGCCAGCCCCAGCATTTT. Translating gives CASSQEGQGRQPQHF.

CDR3 DNA: TGTGCCAGTAGTAACGCCAGGGAGTACGAGCAGTACTTC. The encoded protein is CASSNAREYEQYF. The chain joins TRBV19 to TRBJ2-7; the D call may be TRBD1 or TRBD2 (5 bases each). The germline V and J ends were trimmed by 4 bases and 4 bases, with 11 bases remaining between them. This CDR3 region has 13 residues. Germline loops: CDR1 LNHDA, CDR2 SQIVND (reference sequence).

CDR3 amino acids: CAISGGDERDTEAFF. CDR3 nucleotides: TGTGCCATCAGTGGGGGGGACGAGCGGGACACTGAAGCTTTCTTT. V usage is TRBV10-3 and J usage is TRBJ1-1; the D gene is possibly TRBD1 (5 bases). The germline gives CDR1 ENHRY, CDR2 SYGVKD. CDR3 length: 15 residues. Deletions cut 4 bases from V and 3 bases from J, with 15 bases between.

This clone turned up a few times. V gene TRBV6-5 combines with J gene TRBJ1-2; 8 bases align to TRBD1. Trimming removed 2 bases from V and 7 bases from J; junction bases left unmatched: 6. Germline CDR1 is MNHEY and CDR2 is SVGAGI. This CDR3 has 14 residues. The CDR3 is CASSYDRGGSGYTF. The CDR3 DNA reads TGTGCCAGCAGTTACGACAGGGGAGGGAGTGGCTACACCTTC.

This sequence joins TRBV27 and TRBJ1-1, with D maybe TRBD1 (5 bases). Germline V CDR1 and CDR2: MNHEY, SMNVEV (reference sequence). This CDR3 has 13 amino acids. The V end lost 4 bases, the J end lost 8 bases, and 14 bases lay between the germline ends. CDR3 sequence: CASSWGGIGEAFF. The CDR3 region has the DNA TGTGCCAGCAGTTGGGGGGGGATTGGAGAAGCTTTCTTT.

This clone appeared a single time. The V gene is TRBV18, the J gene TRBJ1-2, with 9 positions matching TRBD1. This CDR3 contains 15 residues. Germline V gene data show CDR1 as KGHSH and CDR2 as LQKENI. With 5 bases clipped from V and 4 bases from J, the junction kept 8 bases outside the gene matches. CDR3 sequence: CASSSQGADVYGYTF. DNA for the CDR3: TGTGCCAGCTCATCACAGGGGGCGGACGTCTATGGCTACACCTTC.

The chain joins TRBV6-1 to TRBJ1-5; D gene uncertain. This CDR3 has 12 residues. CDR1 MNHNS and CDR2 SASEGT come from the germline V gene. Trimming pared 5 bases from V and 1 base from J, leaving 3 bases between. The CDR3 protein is CASSRSNQPQHF. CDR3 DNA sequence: TGTGCCAGCAGTAGGAGCAATCAGCCCCAGCATTTT.

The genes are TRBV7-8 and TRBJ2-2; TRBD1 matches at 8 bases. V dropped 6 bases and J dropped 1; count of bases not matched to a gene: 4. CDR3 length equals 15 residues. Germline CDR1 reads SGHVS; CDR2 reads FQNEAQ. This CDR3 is CASRRDRGNTGELFF. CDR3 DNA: TGTGCCAGCAGACGTGACAGGGGGAACACCGGGGAGCTGTTTTTT.

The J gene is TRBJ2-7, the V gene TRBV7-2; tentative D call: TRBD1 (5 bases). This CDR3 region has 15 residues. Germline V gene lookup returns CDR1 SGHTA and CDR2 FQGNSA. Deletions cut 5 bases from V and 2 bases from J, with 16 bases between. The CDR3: CASSQLSPGPYEQYF. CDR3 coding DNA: TGTGCCAGCAGCCAACTTTCGCCAGGGCCCTACGAGCAGTACTTC.

The CDR3 loop reads CAWSVRWGIYGYTF. The CDR3 DNA is TGTGCCTGGAGTGTAAGATGGGGGATCTATGGCTACACCTTC. The chain has TRBV30 and TRBJ1-2; TRBD1 might be the D (5 bases). The CDR3 is made up of 14 amino acids. Germline assignment: CDR1 GTSNPN and CDR2 SVGIG (reference sequence). Trimming shortened V by 0 bases and J by 4 bases, and 12 bases separated the two germline ends.

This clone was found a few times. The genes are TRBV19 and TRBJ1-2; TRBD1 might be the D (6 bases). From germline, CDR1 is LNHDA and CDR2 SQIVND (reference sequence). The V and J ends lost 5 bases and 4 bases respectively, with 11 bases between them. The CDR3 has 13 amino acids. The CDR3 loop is CASSFGQPYGYTF. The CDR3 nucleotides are TGTGCCAGTAGTTTCGGACAGCCCTATGGCTACACCTTC.

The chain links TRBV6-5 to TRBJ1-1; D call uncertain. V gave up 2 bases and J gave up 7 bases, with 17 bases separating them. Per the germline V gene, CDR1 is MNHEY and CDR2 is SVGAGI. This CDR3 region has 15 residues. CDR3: CASSYLRTREDEAFF. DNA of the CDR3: TGTGCCAGCAGTTACCTTCGGACCCGAGAAGATGAAGCTTTCTTT.

CDR3 loop: CARSGGARTDTQYF. The CDR3 DNA sequence: TGTGCCAGGTCGGGGGGGGCCCGCACAGATACGCAGTATTTT. This chain uses TRBV21-1 with TRBJ2-3; TRBD2 is taken as the D call from the table, unchecked against the DNA. TRBV21-1 is a pseudogene segment. The length of the CDR3 is 14 residues.

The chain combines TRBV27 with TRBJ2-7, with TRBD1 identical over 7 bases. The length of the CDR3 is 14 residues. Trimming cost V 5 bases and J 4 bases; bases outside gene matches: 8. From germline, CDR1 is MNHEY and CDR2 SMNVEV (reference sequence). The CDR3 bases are TGTGCCAGCAGTCTCACCGGGACAGAGTACGAGCAGTACTTC. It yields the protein CASSLTGTEYEQYF.

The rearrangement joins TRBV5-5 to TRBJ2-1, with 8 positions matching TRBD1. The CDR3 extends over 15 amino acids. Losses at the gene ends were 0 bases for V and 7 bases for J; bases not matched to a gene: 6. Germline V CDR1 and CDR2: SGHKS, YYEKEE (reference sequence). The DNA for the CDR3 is TGTGCCAGCAGCTTGGTTTGGCAGGGGGCGAATGAGCAGTTCTTC. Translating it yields CASSLVWQGANEQFF.

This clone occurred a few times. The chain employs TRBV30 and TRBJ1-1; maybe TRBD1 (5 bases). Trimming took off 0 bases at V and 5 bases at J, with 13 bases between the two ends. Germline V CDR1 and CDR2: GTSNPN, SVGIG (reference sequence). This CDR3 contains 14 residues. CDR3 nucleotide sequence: TGTGCCTGGAGTGTATGGGGGGGACGGACTGAAGCTTTCTTT. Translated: CAWSVWGGRTEAFF.

The CDR3 DNA sequence: TGTGCCAGCTCACCAACAGCCGCGAACACTGAAGCTTTCTTT. It codes for CASSPTAANTEAFF. This chain links TRBV18 with TRBJ1-1; no clear D gene. The CDR3 spans 14 residues. Per germline, CDR1 KGHSH and CDR2 LQKENI. Deletions cut 2 bases from V and 1 base from J, with 8 bases between.

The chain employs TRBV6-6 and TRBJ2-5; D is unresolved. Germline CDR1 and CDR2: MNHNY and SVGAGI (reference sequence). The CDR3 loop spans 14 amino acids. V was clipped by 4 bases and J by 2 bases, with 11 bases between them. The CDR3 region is CASSSVEKQETQYF. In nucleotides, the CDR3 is TGTGCCAGCAGTTCCGTAGAGAAGCAAGAGACCCAGTACTTC.

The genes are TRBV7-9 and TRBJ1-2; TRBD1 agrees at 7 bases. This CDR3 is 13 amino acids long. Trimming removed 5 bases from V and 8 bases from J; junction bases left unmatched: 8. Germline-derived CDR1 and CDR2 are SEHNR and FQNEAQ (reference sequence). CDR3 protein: CASSPDRTRGYTF. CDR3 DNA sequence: TGTGCCAGCAGCCCGGACAGGACCCGAGGCTACACCTTC.

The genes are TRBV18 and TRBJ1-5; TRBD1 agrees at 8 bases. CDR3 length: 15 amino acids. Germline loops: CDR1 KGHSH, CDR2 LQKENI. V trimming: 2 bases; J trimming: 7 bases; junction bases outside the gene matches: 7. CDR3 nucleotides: TGTGCCAGCTCACCAGGAACGACAGGGGAACAGCCCCAGCATTTT. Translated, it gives CASSPGTTGEQPQHF.

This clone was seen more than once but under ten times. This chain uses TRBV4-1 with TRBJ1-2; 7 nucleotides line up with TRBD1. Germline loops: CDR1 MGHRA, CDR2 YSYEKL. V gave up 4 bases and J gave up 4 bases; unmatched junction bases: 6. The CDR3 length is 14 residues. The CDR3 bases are TGCGCCAGCAGCCCGACAGGGTTTACCTATGGCTACACCTTC. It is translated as CASSPTGFTYGYTF.

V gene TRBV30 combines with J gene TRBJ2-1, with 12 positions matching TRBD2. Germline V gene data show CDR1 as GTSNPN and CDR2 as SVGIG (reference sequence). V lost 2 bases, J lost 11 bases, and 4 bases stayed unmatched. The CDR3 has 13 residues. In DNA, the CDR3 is TGTGCCTGGAGTTCGACTAGCGGGAGACAGCAGTTCTTC. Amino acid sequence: CAWSSTSGRQQFF.